The TCR beta chain described here comes from a study of cytomegalovirus exposure and HLA in healthy donors. Study-wide context: An analysis done earlier identified roughly 120 million unique TCR beta sequences from approximately 180 million T cells.

This PCR relied on a set of 60 Vbeta primers and 13 Jbeta primers. TCRdb's copy holds only in-frame clones and misses some; the assay was immunoSEQ multiplex PCR. The table lists approximately 160,000 clones, roughly 79% of them singletons, with roughly 1% in the top ten. Points from the study as a whole: The study labeled 170 or so TCR beta chains cytomegalovirus-associated.

A note on this clone: The antigen remains unidentified.

The CDR3 is 16 amino acids. With V trimmed by 1 base and J by 4 bases, 6 bases remained unmatched. Germline CDR1 and CDR2: SGHVS and FNYEAQ. The J gene is TRBJ2-1, the V gene TRBV7-6; TRBD2 matches 8 bases. This clonotype was sampled from a woman between 40 and 50 years old in good health and CMV-seronegative. The sample was PBMCs. CDR3 bases: TGTGCCAGCAGCTTAGATAGAGCGGGAGCGTACAATGAGCAGTTCTTC. This gives the protein CASSLDRAGAYNEQFF.